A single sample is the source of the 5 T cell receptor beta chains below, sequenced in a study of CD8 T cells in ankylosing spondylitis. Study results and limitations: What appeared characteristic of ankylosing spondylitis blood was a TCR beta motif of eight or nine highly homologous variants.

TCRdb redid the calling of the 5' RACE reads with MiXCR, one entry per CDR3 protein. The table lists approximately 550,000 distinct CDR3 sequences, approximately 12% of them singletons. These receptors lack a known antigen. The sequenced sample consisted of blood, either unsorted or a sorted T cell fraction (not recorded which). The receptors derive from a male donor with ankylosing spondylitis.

The CDR3 DNA reads as TGTGCCAGCACCGAGACTAGCGGGACATTCTCCTACAATGAGCAGTTCTTC. It is translated as CASTETSGTFSYNEQFF. The genes are TRBV4-2 and TRBJ2-1; 11 positions match TRBD2. Germline V gene sequence: CDR1 LGHNA, CDR2 YNFKEQ. The length of the CDR3 is 17 residues. Trimming removed 7 bases from V and 0 bases from J; junction bases left unmatched: 8.

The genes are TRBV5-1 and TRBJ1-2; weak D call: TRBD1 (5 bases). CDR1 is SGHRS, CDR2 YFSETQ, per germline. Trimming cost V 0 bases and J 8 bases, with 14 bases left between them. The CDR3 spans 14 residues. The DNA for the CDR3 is TGCGCCAGCAGCTTGGAGTCCAGGGAGAGGGGCTACACCTTC. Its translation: CASSLESRERGYTF.

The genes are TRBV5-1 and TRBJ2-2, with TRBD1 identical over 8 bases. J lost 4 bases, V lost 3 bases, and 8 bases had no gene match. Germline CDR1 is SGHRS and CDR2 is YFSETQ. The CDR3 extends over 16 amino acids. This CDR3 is CASSSMQGAGTGELFF. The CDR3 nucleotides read TGCGCCAGCAGCTCGATGCAGGGGGCAGGCACCGGGGAGCTGTTTTTT.

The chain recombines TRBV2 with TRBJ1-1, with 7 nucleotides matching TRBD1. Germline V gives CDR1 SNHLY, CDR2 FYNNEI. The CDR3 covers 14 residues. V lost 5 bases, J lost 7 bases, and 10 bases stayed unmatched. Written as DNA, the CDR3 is TGTGCCAGCAGTTTGGCACAGGGGTCGAGTGAAGCTTTCTTT. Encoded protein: CASSLAQGSSEAFF.

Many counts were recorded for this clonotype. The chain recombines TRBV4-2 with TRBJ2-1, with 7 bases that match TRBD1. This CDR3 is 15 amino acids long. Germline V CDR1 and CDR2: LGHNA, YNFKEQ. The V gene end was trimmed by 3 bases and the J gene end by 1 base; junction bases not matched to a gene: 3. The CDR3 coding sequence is TGTGCCAGCAGCCAGCCGGGACAGTCCTACAATGAGCAGTTCTTC. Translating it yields CASSQPGQSYNEQFF.